A selection of T cell receptor beta chains follows, all from one sample in a study of blood T cell repertoires in COVID-19. Assay: immunoSEQ multiplex PCR; the TCRdb copy retains only in-frame clones and omits some. The data hold 250,000 to 350,000 clones, with around 90% observed a single time. The sample consisted of peripheral blood. These TCRs come from a man between 18 and 35 years old with active or convalescent COVID-19. The CDR3 runs from the conserved cysteine through the conserved F or W. A D gene is named only where the DNA matches it firmly. Only some rows state a clone size, as once, few, many or a class for expanded clones.

TRBJ2-3 TRBV10-3 . . CAISESGADTQYF TGTGCCATCAGTGAGTCAGGGGCAGATACGCAGTATTTT
TRBJ1-2 TRBV7-8 . . CASSFGGGTGRSSDTF .
TRBJ2-3 TRBV7-6 . . CASSYGTSLTSTDTQYF TGTGCCAGCAGCTACGGGACAAGCCTTACTAGCACAGATACGCAGTATTTT
TRBJ2-1 TRBV29-1 TRBD1 . CSGRDSSYNEQFF TGCAGCGGCCGGGACAGCTCCTACAATGAGCAGTTCTTC
TRBJ2-2 TRBV27 . few CASSDINTGELFF TGTGCCAGCAGTGACATAAACACCGGGGAGCTGTTTTTT
TRBJ1-1 TRBV5-5 . . CASSGSGTEAFF TGTGCCAGCAGCGGCTCAGGCACTGAAGCTTTCTTT
TRBJ1-1 TRBV10-1 . . CASSDGGMNTEAFF TGCGCCAGCAGTGACGGGGGGATGAACACTGAAGCTTTCTTT
TRBJ2-1 TRBV9 TRBD2 . CASSVAAEGLHNEQFF TGTGCCAGCAGCGTAGCTGCCGAGGGACTACACAATGAGCAGTTCTTC
TRBJ1-2 TRBV4-1 . few CASSQYLTGNYGYTF TGCGCCAGCAGCCAATATCTGACGGGAAACTATGGCTACACCTTC
TRBJ2-5 TRBV4-1 TRBD2 . CASSQLTSGVETQYF TGCGCCAGCAGCCAGCTGACTAGCGGGGTTGAGACCCAGTACTTC
TRBJ2-4 TRBV21-1 . . CASSPGGRSPDIQYF TGTGCCAGCAGCCCGGGAGGACGGTCCCCGGACATTCAGTACTTC
TRBJ2-4 TRBV11-3 . . CASSLTEILAKNIQYF TGTGCCAGCAGCTTGACAGAGATTTTAGCCAAAAACATTCAGTACTTC
TRBJ2-1 TRBV7-2 TRBD2 . CASSLGLAGNNEQFF TGTGCCAGCAGCCTGGGACTAGCGGGGAACAATGAGCAGTTCTTC
TRBJ1-2 TRBV11-2 . . CASSLVQGFGYTF TGTGCCAGCAGCTTAGTCCAGGGTTTCGGCTACACCTTC